Each of the 22 T cell receptor beta chains below was sequenced from the same sample in a study of T cell responses to AZD1222 COVID-19 vaccine (dated by TCRdb to about 2021). Preparation of the library involved the immunoSEQ multiplex PCR assay. TCRdb mirrors the immuneACCESS table, restricted to in-frame sequences. Some clones are absent from its copies; in checked studies, under half trace to an unresolved V gene, and the reason for the others is unknown. A total of 130,000 or so clones appear in this sample, about 93% of them only once. The ten largest make up roughly 4.2% of the sample. Read against the paper, the sample's time point label means: about 28 days (+/-7) after the second vaccine dose. The label giving this sample's treatment or condition can be read as: meningococcal conjugate vaccine given as trial control. The sample here was peripheral blood, taken 28 days after the second dose of the MenACWY control vaccine. The origin of the receptors is an adult who received the MenACWY meningococcal vaccine as a control.

J is TRBJ1-1 and V is TRBV12-3 or TRBV12-4; tentatively, D is TRBD1 (5 bases). Deletions cut 9 bases from V and 2 bases from J, with 13 bases between. The CDR3 extends over 13 amino acids. The CDR3 DNA is TGTGCCAGTCAGGGCCGTTCTAACACTGAAGCTTTCTTT. Residues: CASQGRSNTEAFF.

The V call is TRBV6-6, the J call TRBJ2-7; the D is unclear. Germline-derived CDR1 and CDR2 are MNHNY and SVGAGI (reference sequence). V lost 3 bases to trimming and J lost 1 base, with 7 bases between them. This CDR3 spans 13 amino acids. CDR3 nucleotide sequence: TGTGCCAGCAGTTATGGGGAATCCTACGAGCAGTACGTC. This codes for CASSYGESYEQYV.

The chain employs TRBV6-5 and TRBJ1-3; maybe TRBD1 (6 bases). Germline V lookup: CDR1 MNHEY, CDR2 SVGAGI. Trimming stripped 8 bases from V and 4 bases from J, with 18 bases between. The CDR3 length is 15 residues. As DNA, the CDR3 is TGTGCCAGCGCCTCGGGGGGCGAATCCGGAAACACCATATATTTT. As protein: CASASGGESGNTIYF.

The chain links TRBV11-2 to TRBJ1-3; D gene uncertain. Germline V gene sequence: CDR1 SGHAT, CDR2 FQNNGV. V was shortened by 1 base and J by 1 base, with 8 bases between the two germline ends. The CDR3 runs 15 residues. DNA of the CDR3: TGTGCCAGCAGCTTAGGCAGTTCGTCTGGAAACACCATATATTTT. This translates into CASSLGSSSGNTIYF.

The rearrangement links TRBV7-2 to TRBJ2-3; a possible D gene is TRBD2 (6 bases). The ends were cut back, 1 base at V and 6 bases at J, with 11 bases in the middle. Germline assignment: CDR1 SGHTA and CDR2 FQGNSA. The CDR3 is 14 residues long. Here the CDR3 reads CASSLVSGDDTQYF. CDR3 DNA sequence: TGTGCCAGCAGCTTAGTTAGCGGTGACGATACGCAGTATTTT.

The chain couples TRBV5-4 to TRBJ2-7, with D perhaps matching TRBD1 (6 bases). This CDR3 comprises 13 residues. The germline CDR1 and CDR2 sequences are SGHNT and YYREEE (reference sequence). V was shortened by 0 bases and J by 2 bases, with 6 bases between the two germline ends. CDR3 nucleotides: TGTGCCAGCAGCTTGGGGGGGCCCTACGAGCAGTACTTC. Its translation: CASSLGGPYEQYF.

The chain carries TRBV5-1 and TRBJ2-7; 8 bases map to TRBD2. CDR1 is SGHRS, CDR2 YFSETQ, per germline. V gave up 2 bases and J gave up 2 bases; unmatched junction bases: 3. This CDR3 is 14 amino acids long. CDR3 DNA: TGCGCCAGCAGCTTCACAGCGGGAGCCTACGAGCAGTACTTC. Translating it yields CASSFTAGAYEQYF.

The rearrangement links TRBV6-5 to TRBJ2-1, with TRBD1 matching 7 bases. This CDR3 comprises 13 residues. V was clipped by 7 bases and J by 6 bases; unmatched bases: 6. Looked up from germline, CDR1 is MNHEY and CDR2 is SVGAGI. Here the CDR3 reads CASKGAWFNEQFF. The DNA of the CDR3 is TGTGCCAGCAAGGGGGCCTGGTTCAATGAGCAGTTCTTC.

The table lists this clone with a count of one. Other DNA sequences in this specimen translate into the identical CDR3. The gene calls are TRBV19 and TRBJ2-5; D might be TRBD2 (7 bases). CDR3 length: 14 residues. V lost 8 bases and J lost 5, with 18 bases in between. Germline-derived CDR1 and CDR2 are LNHDA and SQIVND (reference sequence). CDR3 amino acids: CASRRPGEGETQYF. The CDR3 DNA reads as TGTGCCAGTCGGCGGCCAGGGGAGGGGGAGACCCAGTACTTC.

The J gene is TRBJ2-7, the V gene TRBV18; 9 nucleotides agree with TRBD2. J lost 7 bases, V lost 6 bases, and 7 bases had no gene match. CDR3 length: 13 residues. Germline V gives CDR1 KGHSH, CDR2 LQKENI. Here the CDR3 reads CASSSQAGGEQYV. The CDR3 coding sequence is TGTGCCAGCTCCTCACAAGCGGGGGGTGAGCAGTACGTC.

The rearrangement uses TRBV10-2 and TRBJ1-5; unclear D gene. CDR1 and CDR2 from the germline V gene are WSHSY and SAAADI. CDR3 length: 14 residues. Trimming cost V 4 bases and J 0 bases, with 7 bases left between them. The CDR3 spells CASSVGYSNQPQHF. Here the CDR3 DNA reads TGCGCCAGCAGTGTGGGGTATAGCAATCAGCCCCAGCATTTT.

The rearrangement uses TRBV7-9 and TRBJ2-1; 10 bases are a match to TRBD1. The germline V gene has CDR1 SEHNR and CDR2 FQNEAQ (reference sequence). This CDR3 comprises 16 residues. J gave up 7 bases and V 6 bases, and 12 bases lay outside the gene matches. Here the CDR3 DNA reads TGTGCCAGCAGTTCTACCGGGACAGGGGTTATAAATGAGCAGTTCTTC. Protein: CASSSTGTGVINEQFF.

This chain uses TRBV28 with TRBJ1-5; D may be TRBD1 (5 bases). The CDR3 is 14 residues long. Germline V gene sequence: CDR1 MDHEN, CDR2 SYDVKM. The V end was cut by 2 bases, the J end by 7 bases, with 12 bases between. As DNA, the CDR3 is TGTGCCAGCAGTTTAGGTCTGGGGCTACAGCCCCAGCATTTT. It yields the protein CASSLGLGLQPQHF.

In nucleotides, the CDR3 is TGCGCCAGCAGCCCGGGAAGGGGTGAAGCTTTCTTT. Its translation is CASSPGRGEAFF. The J gene is TRBJ1-1, the V gene TRBV5-1; TRBD1 is a possible D gene (5 bases). From germline, CDR1 is SGHRS and CDR2 YFSETQ. The CDR3 loop spans 12 amino acids. The V end lost 4 bases, the J end lost 7 bases, and 11 bases lay between the germline ends.

The gene calls are TRBV7-2 and TRBJ1-1; no definite D call. Between the trimmed V and J ends, which lost 3 bases and 1 base, there was a span of 6 bases. CDR1 SGHTA and CDR2 FQGNSA come from the germline V gene. The CDR3 contains 13 residues. CDR3 nucleotides: TGTGCCAGCAGCTTCGGCGGGAACACTGAAGCTTTCTTT. It is translated as CASSFGGNTEAFF.

CDR3 loop: CATKQAGSSYNEQFF. Here the CDR3 DNA reads TGTGCCACTAAGCAAGCGGGGAGCTCCTACAATGAGCAGTTCTTC. J is TRBJ2-1 and V is TRBV27; TRBD2 aligns across 7 bases. J gave up 0 bases and V 10 bases, and 9 bases lay outside the gene matches. There are 15 residues in the CDR3. Germline V lookup: CDR1 MNHEY, CDR2 SMNVEV (reference sequence).

Concerning this clone: Other DNA sequences from this sample encode an identical CDR3 as well. The rearrangement links TRBV18 to TRBJ2-5; D is unresolved. CDR3 length: 11 residues. Germline V gene sequence: CDR1 KGHSH, CDR2 LQKENI. Trimming pared 3 bases from V and 2 bases from J, leaving 1 base between. CDR3 sequence: CASSPQETQYF. The CDR3 DNA reads as TGTGCCAGCTCACCTCAAGAGACCCAGTACTTC.

The chain is built from TRBV7-2 and TRBJ2-5; 9 bases are shared with TRBD2. The V segment lost 1 base and the J segment 5 bases; nucleotides outside the gene matches: 11. The CDR3 covers 17 residues. Looked up from germline, CDR1 is SGHTA and CDR2 is FQGNSA. The chain's CDR3 is CASSLGAVAGDGETQYF. Written as DNA, the CDR3 is TGTGCCAGCAGCTTAGGCGCGGTAGCGGGGGATGGTGAGACCCAGTACTTC.

This CDR3 is CASSAPLTGVNEQFF. The CDR3 coding sequence is TGTGCCAGCAGTGCACCGCTGACAGGGGTCAATGAGCAGTTCTTC. The rearrangement uses TRBV28 and TRBJ2-1; TRBD1 aligns across 8 bases. The germline gives CDR1 MDHEN, CDR2 SYDVKM. The CDR3 runs 15 residues. After removal of 5 bases from V and 6 bases from J, the junction contained 9 bases not matched to a gene.

This clone came up once. V usage is TRBV28 and J usage is TRBJ1-3, with 7 bases identical to TRBD1. Germline values: CDR1 MDHEN, CDR2 SYDVKM. V dropped 7 bases and J dropped 4; count of bases not matched to a gene: 7. The CDR3 contains 14 residues. The DNA for the CDR3 is TGTGCCAGCATCGTAGCAGGGGGAGGAAACACCATATATTTT. Its protein is CASIVAGGGNTIYF.

In its sample, this clone was seen once. The rearrangement uses TRBV24-1 and TRBJ1-4; 9 nucleotides align to TRBD1. Losses at the gene ends were 7 bases for V and 5 bases for J; bases not matched to a gene: 4. Germline assignment: CDR1 KGHDR and CDR2 SFDVKD. The CDR3 is 14 residues long. This CDR3 is CATSETGGNEKLFF. In DNA form, the CDR3 reads TGTGCCACCAGCGAGACAGGGGGAAATGAAAAACTGTTTTTT.

The table lists this clone with a count of one. The V and J genes are TRBV15 and TRBJ2-1, with 7 bases fitting TRBD1. The germline V gene encodes CDR1 LNHNV and CDR2 YYDKDF (reference sequence). The length of the CDR3 is 16 residues. The V segment lost 3 bases and the J segment 4 bases; nucleotides outside the gene matches: 9. The CDR3 protein is CATSRSTGLGYNEQFF. CDR3 DNA: TGTGCCACCAGCAGGTCGACAGGGCTAGGATACAATGAGCAGTTCTTC.